This entry describes one T cell receptor beta chain. No antigen is known for it. Described time point: week 35, safety follow-up. Doses consisted of 300 ug of mutant IDH1 20-mer peptide each, paired with topical imiquimod. Patients underwent eight vaccinations, which took place in weeks 1, 3, 5, 7, 11, 15, 19 and 23. The J segment lost 5 bases and the V segment lost 2 bases, leaving 4 bases of the junction unmatched. Germline assignment: CDR1 MNHEY and CDR2 SVGAGI. CDR3 length: 14 residues. The table came from immunoSEQ multiplex PCR; TCRdb's copy has only in-frame clones and leaves some out. The sample contains 50,000 to 70,000 clones, 84% of which appear only once. This sample is part of a study of a mutant IDH1 vaccine in newly diagnosed glioma.

The clonotype originates from a man aged 25 to 45 with glioma. The specimen was PBMCs, collected from a glioma patient whose treatment included an IDH1 peptide vaccine. This chain connects TRBV6-5 to TRBJ1-1; TRBD1 matches 8 bases. The CDR3 DNA reads as TGTGCCAGCAGTTACCGGACAGGGCTAACTGAAGCTTTCTTT. It specifies CASSYRTGLTEAFF.